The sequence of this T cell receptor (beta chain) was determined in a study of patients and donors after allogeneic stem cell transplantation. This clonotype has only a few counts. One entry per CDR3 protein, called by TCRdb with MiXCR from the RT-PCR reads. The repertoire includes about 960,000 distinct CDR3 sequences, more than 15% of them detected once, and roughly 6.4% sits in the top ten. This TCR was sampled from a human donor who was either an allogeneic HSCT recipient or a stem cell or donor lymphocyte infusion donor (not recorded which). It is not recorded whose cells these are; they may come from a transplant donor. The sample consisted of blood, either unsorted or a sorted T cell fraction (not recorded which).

As DNA, the CDR3 is TGTGCCAGCAGCCAAGAACAGGTTGAAGAGACCCAGTACTTC. This gives the protein CASSQEQVEETQYF. The rearrangement joins TRBV3-1 to TRBJ2-5, with D possibly matching TRBD1 (5 bases). Trimming took off 0 bases at V and 3 bases at J, with 8 bases between the two ends. From germline, CDR1 is LGHDT and CDR2 YNNKEL (reference sequence). The CDR3 spans 14 residues.